A selection of T cell receptor beta chains follows, all from one sample in a study of cytomegalovirus exposure and HLA in healthy donors. Profiling relied on immunoSEQ multiplex PCR, and the TCRdb table lists in-frame clones only, not all of them. The data hold more than 110,000 clones, with approximately 94% observed a single time. Material: PBMCs. The receptors originated from a man aged 18-30 years in good health and CMV-seropositive. CDR3s leave out the opening cysteine and the closing phenylalanine or tryptophan.

v_call	cdr3_aa
TRBV11-2	ASSFGQGTYEQY
TRBV27	ASSSDSHRELF
TRBV7-8	ASSLLAGDLTGELF
TRBV29-1	SVGNQPQH
TRBV6-5	ASGSGLGQLNTEAF
TRBV28	ASSPGQGAWDEQF
TRBV27	ASSLASGANVLT
TRBV5-5	ASSLGGYYEQY
TRBV2	ASRDRFPEQY
TRBV2	ASSLRNQPQH
TRBV5-1	ASSLSNQGAEQF
TRBV28	ASRLSNTEAF
TRBV11-2	ASSRKNYLGRDSKETQY
TRBV30	AWRGDSRHEQF
TRBV29-1	SVGGLADNEQF
TRBV9	ASSGGTSSPVGQY
TRBV19	ATTGGEHTEAF
TRBV4-1	ASSLRQGGSYNEQF
TRBV2	ASSLRNVAKNIQY
TRBV28	ASSLSSDHTEAF
TRBV4-1	ASSQDMIRGTQY
TRBV5-6	ASSLGLAVTYNEQF
TRBV2	ASSMGQRYTEAF
TRBV27	ARVRGNDNQPQH
TRBV6-6	ASRDSNYEQY
TRBV19	ASSIYRELNTEAF
TRBV6-5	ASSYWGGSGANVLT
TRBV7-8	ASSLGLAGNSYNEQF
TRBV5-4	ASSLAGLGYNEQF
TRBV2	ASKGLAASYNEQF
TRBV9	ASSEYSGNTGELF
TRBV5-1	ASSLRSGSQETQY
TRBV28	ASSFVGNQPQH
TRBV6-1	ASSGLAGAYEQY
TRBV27	ASSLLASGSYEQY
TRBV9	ASSVDSREGLDEQF
TRBV30	ACRPRRLAEGGDTQY